This TCR beta chain was captured by sequencing in a study of blood T cell repertoires in COVID-19. Trimming cost V 2 bases and J 1 base; bases outside gene matches: 4. The CDR3 contains 15 residues. CDR1 is SGHNT, CDR2 YYREEE, per germline (reference sequence). Sequencing used immunoSEQ multiplex PCR; TCRdb keeps in-frame clones, though not all of them. The table lists about 74,000 clones, 80% of them singletons. The clonotype was recovered from a human donor in a cohort sampled during active COVID-19. The chain carries TRBV5-4 and TRBJ2-3; 7 bases are a match to TRBD2. Sequenced sample: peripheral blood. CDR3 nucleotide sequence: TGTGCCAGCAGCTTTCGGGGGAGGGGCACAGATACGCAGTATTTT. This gives the protein CASSFRGRGTDTQYF.